This TCR beta chain was captured by sequencing in a study of T cell changes during pregnancy in multiple sclerosis. Losses at the gene ends were 3 bases for V and 6 bases for J; bases not matched to a gene: 9. Germline CDR1 KGHSH, CDR2 LQKENI. This CDR3 region has 15 residues. Clones were sequenced by immunoSEQ multiplex PCR, and TCRdb holds only the in-frame ones, with some missing. The sample holds about 120,000 clones, around 93% seen once. The origin of this receptor is a female donor with multiple sclerosis, enrolled in a pregnancy study. This chain connects TRBV18 to TRBJ1-2, with 8 bases that match TRBD1. The sample consisted of peripheral blood, taken before pregnancy. DNA for the CDR3: TGTGCCAGCTCACCTCTCGGACAGGGTTTTAATGGCTACACCTTC. It yields the protein CASSPLGQGFNGYTF.